This T cell receptor beta chain is from a study of T cells in Graves' hyperthyroidism and ophthalmopathy. An approximately 9.4 ml volume of fresh peripheral blood provided the PBMCs. Amplification of TCR beta CDR3 regions was performed using RNA transcripts as template. The HTBI set primed first-round TCR CDR3 RT-PCR. MiXCR, applied by TCRdb to the multiplex PCR reads, yields one record per CDR3 protein. The sample includes about 260,000 distinct CDR3 sequences, about 25% of them seen just once. The germline V gene encodes CDR1 KGHSH and CDR2 LQKENI. This CDR3 contains 15 residues. Deletions cut 1 base from V and 9 bases from J, with 15 bases between.

The sequencing sample was made of blood. V gene TRBV18 combines with J gene TRBJ2-2; perhaps TRBD1 as D (5 bases). The TCR comes from a man aged 35 to 55 with Graves' hyperthyroidism that later progressed to Graves' ophthalmopathy. The CDR3 spells CASSPQYQGRRELFF. The CDR3 coding sequence is TGTGCCAGCTCACCACAGTACCAGGGAAGGCGGGAGCTGTTTTTT.